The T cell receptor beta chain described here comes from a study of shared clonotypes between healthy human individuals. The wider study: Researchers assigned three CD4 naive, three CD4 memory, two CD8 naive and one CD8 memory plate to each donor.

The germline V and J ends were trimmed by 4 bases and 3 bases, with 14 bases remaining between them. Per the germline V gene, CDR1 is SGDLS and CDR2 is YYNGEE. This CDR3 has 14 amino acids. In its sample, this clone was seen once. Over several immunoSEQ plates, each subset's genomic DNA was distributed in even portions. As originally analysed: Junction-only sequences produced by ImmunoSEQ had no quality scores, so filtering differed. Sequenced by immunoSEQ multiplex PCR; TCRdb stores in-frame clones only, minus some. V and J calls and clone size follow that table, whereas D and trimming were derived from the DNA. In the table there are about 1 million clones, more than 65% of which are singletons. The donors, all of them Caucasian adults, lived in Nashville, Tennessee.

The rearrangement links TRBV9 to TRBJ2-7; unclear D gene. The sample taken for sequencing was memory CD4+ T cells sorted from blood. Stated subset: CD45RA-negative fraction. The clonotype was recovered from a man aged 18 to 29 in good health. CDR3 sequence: CASSPPGSHYEQYF. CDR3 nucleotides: TGTGCCAGCAGCCCTCCCGGGTCGCACTACGAGCAGTACTTC.